What follows is one TCR beta chain and its context. Its antigen is still unknown. There are no base qualities to consult, and no much larger clone falls within one base. This specimen belongs to a study of OX40 agonist ivuxolimab in advanced cancers. General notes on the study: The costimulatory receptor OX40 (CD134) was targeted by ivuxolimab, a fully human IgG2 agonistic monoclonal antibody. Intravenous ivuxolimab was administered to patients every 2 weeks at six dose levels: 0.01, 0.1, 0.3, 1.5, 3 and 10 mg/kg. Among the roughly 52 dose-escalation patients, around 20 had hepatocellular carcinoma, 15 or so melanoma, 9 renal cell carcinoma and 9 head and neck cancer. In the dose-escalation cohort, 82.7% of patients were male, and the mean age was approximately 60 years, with a range of about 23 to 80. Prior anti-PD-1, anti-PD-L1 or anti-CTLA-4 therapy was permitted, and checkpoint inhibitors had been received by about 36% of dose-escalation patients. Partial responses occurred in three dose-escalation patients, of whom one had hepatocellular carcinoma and two had cutaneous melanoma. Peripheral TCRbeta sequencing aimed to test whether ivuxolimab altered TCR sequence diversity and caused clonal T-cell expansion. The monotherapy dose-escalation portion (N ≈ 56 patients) of the phase I ivuxolimab trial is reported in the paper. Overall results and qualifications from the work: In partial responders in the 0.1-3.0 mg/kg groups, normalized peripheral clonal expansion was found to be among the lowest, especially among CD8+ T cells. After ivuxolimab, more expanded clones were found on average in CD8+ T cells than in CD4+ T cells. Which antigens the clonally expanded peripheral T cells were specific for was not determined. Clonal expansion of both CD4+ and CD8+ blood T cells was observed from baseline to week 6 at doses 0.1 to 3.0 mg/kg. Low levels of normalized T-cell clonal expansion were also seen in some nonresponding patients.

The germline V gene specifies MNHEY as CDR1 and SVGAGI as CDR2. The CDR3 runs 14 amino acids, cysteine and phenylalanine included. The DNA shown is the 42-base CDR3, in frame from base 1. The germline V and J ends show losses of 2 bases and 4 bases respectively, and no gene match explains 4 bases of the junction. Patients with a history of autoimmune disease or receiving systemic immunosuppression were excluded from the trial. In every dose cohort, peripheral blood was drawn for TCR sequencing at baseline, cycle 4 day 1, and cycle 7 day 1. The samples were taken from a phase I, first-in-human, multicenter, open-label dose-escalation trial of ivuxolimab. The trial enrolled adults with locally advanced or metastatic head and neck squamous cell, hepatocellular, melanoma or renal cell carcinoma. Before TCR sequencing, CD4+ T cells and CD8+ T cells from peripheral blood were sorted into separate populations.

For sequencing of the TCRbeta CDR3 region, genomic DNA was extracted from the sorted cells. TCRbeta CDR3 regions were sequenced using the immunoSEQ Assay. TCRdb carries this immuneACCESS record with in-frame sequences only. Its versions omit some clonotypes, under half of them owing to an unresolved V gene in the studies checked, with the rest unexplained. The sample contains more than 30,000 clones, about 88% of them found a single time. 2.4% of the sample goes to the ten largest clones. The input for sequencing was CD4+ or CD8+ T cells sorted from blood, taken in a trial of the OX40 agonist ivuxolimab. Recombination connected TRBV6-5 to TRBJ1-1; 7 junctional bases match TRBD1. This sequence was found in an adult with an advanced solid tumor such as melanoma, head and neck, liver or kidney cancer. The CDR3 here reads CASSYQGGSTEAFF. The bases are TGTGCCAGCAGTTACCAGGGGGGGAGCACTGAAGCTTTCTTT.